This entry lists 22 T cell receptor beta chains sequenced from one sample in a study of lymphopenia after photon versus proton radiotherapy. Sequencing was performed with immunoSEQ multiplex PCR; in TCRdb, only in-frame clones are kept and a portion is missing. The sample holds about 68,000 clones, around 90% seen once. This specimen was peripheral blood, taken from a patient treated with photon-based radiotherapy. The receptor set was obtained from a woman aged 70-85 years with pancreatic cancer.

V usage is TRBV6-6 and J usage is TRBJ2-7; TRBD1 might be the D (5 bases). The V gene's germline CDR1 is MNHNY and CDR2 SVGAGI (reference sequence). The CDR3 covers 14 residues. V lost 6 bases to trimming and J lost 2 bases, with 14 bases between them. The CDR3 spells CASSPTDRAYEQYF. CDR3 DNA sequence: TGTGCCAGCAGCCCTACAGACAGAGCCTACGAGCAGTACTTC.

A word on this clone: At one boundary the junction diverges from the germline segment, which might be a read error. The chain is built from TRBV7-8 and TRBJ1-6, with TRBD1 matching over 8 bases. The CDR3 is 12 amino acids. The germline V gene has CDR1 SGHVS and CDR2 FQNEAQ. The CDR3 region has the DNA TGTGCCAGCAGCTCCCGACAGGGGCTTGTGGACTTT. It encodes CASSSRQGLVDF. The full variable domain, completed using reference TRBV7-8 and TRBJ1-6, is GAGVSQSPRYKVAKRGQDVALRCDPISGHVSLFWYQQALGQGPEFLTYFQNEAQLDKSGLPSDRFFAERPEGSVSTLKIQRTQQEDSAVYLCASSSRQGLVDFGNGTRLTVT.

The chain is built from TRBV7-2 and TRBJ2-7; D assignment may be TRBD1 or TRBD2 (5 bases each). The CDR3 runs 14 residues. CDR1 and CDR2 from the germline V gene are SGHTA and FQGNSA. Trimming stripped 5 bases from V and 6 bases from J, with 17 bases between. The CDR3 reads CASSVTGTYSEQYF. CDR3 nucleotides: TGTGCCAGCAGCGTTACCGGGACGTACAGCGAGCAGTACTTC.

The rearrangement uses TRBV7-2 and TRBJ2-5, with 12 bases that match TRBD2. Germline V gives CDR1 SGHTA, CDR2 FQGNSA. V was clipped by 4 bases and J by 5 bases; unmatched bases: 8. The CDR3 has 16 residues. The CDR3 coding sequence is TGTGCCAGCAGCTCGAGACTAGCGGGAGTGAAGGAGACCCAGTACTTC. It yields the protein CASSSRLAGVKETQYF.

The V call is TRBV1, the J call TRBJ2-5; the table gives TRBD1 as D, unverified against the DNA. TRBV1 has pseudogene status. The CDR3 consists of 16 residues. CDR3 nucleotide sequence: TGCACCAGCAGCCAAGAGGAAGGGCAGGGGCAAGAGACCCAGTACTTC. Its translation: CTSSQEEGQGQETQYF.

This clone has just one count. The rearrangement joins TRBV28 to TRBJ1-5, with D uncertain. CDR1 and CDR2 from the germline V gene are MDHEN and SYDVKM. This CDR3 region has 14 residues. V was pared by 2 bases and J by 2 bases, with 7 bases between. This chain's CDR3 is CASSLPMRNQPQHF. CDR3 nucleotide sequence: TGTGCCAGCAGTTTACCCATGCGCAATCAGCCCCAGCATTTT.

The chain is built from TRBV29-1 and TRBJ2-3; 9 bases agree with TRBD1. This CDR3 has 13 amino acids. The junction had 6 bases not matched to a gene; V was cut back by 6 bases and J by 5 bases. Germline loops: CDR1 SQVTM, CDR2 ANQGSEA. The CDR3 nucleotides read TGCAGCGTCTCCGGGACAGGGTTAGATACGCAGTATTTT. Amino acid sequence: CSVSGTGLDTQYF.

The chain carries TRBV29-1 and TRBJ1-6, with 7 positions matching TRBD1. Trimming took 5 bases from V and 14 from J; bases not matched to a gene: 9. From germline, CDR1 is SQVTM and CDR2 ANQGSEA. The CDR3 contains 12 residues. CDR3 protein: CSVPTGFGTLHF. CDR3 DNA: TGCAGCGTTCCGACAGGGTTTGGCACCCTCCACTTT.

The rearrangement joins TRBV19 to TRBJ2-3; D not resolved. CDR1 and CDR2 (germline): LNHDA, SQIVND (reference sequence). The CDR3 totals 14 residues. Trimming removed 6 bases from V and 4 bases from J, with 14 bases in between. The CDR3 nucleotides are TGTGCCAGTAGGCTGGGATCCGCAGCAGATACGCAGTATTTT. Encoded protein: CASRLGSAADTQYF.

The V call is TRBV28, the J call TRBJ2-7, with D perhaps matching TRBD2 (5 bases). Trimming pared 3 bases from V and 6 bases from J, leaving 9 bases between. This CDR3 is 12 amino acids long. CDR1 and CDR2 (germline): MDHEN, SYDVKM. CDR3 nucleotides: TGTGCCAGCAGTTTCGGGGTAGGCGAGCAGTACTTC. Its translation: CASSFGVGEQYF.

The chain joins TRBV28 to TRBJ1-3; unclear D gene. V lost 5 bases, J lost 0 bases, and 20 bases lay in between. The CDR3 consists of 18 residues. Germline V CDR1 and CDR2: MDHEN, SYDVKM. The CDR3 loop reads CASSQPGFGAGSGNTIYF. The CDR3 bases are TGTGCCAGCAGTCAACCCGGTTTCGGCGCAGGCTCTGGAAACACCATATATTTT.

In this sample, this clone turned up once. This CDR3 is CASSTAKVDSYEQYF. The CDR3 nucleotides are TGTGCCAGCAGCACAGCAAAGGTAGACTCCTACGAGCAGTACTTC. The chain employs TRBV21-1 and TRBJ2-7. TRBV21-1 is assigned pseudogene status. The CDR3 runs 15 residues.

CDR3 DNA: TGTGCCAGCAGCCCATCAACTACAGGGGGCCTTGAAAAACTGTTTTTT. Translation gives CASSPSTTGGLEKLFF. The V gene is TRBV9, the J gene TRBJ1-4; TRBD1 agrees at 9 bases. The CDR3 runs to 16 residues. The trim removed 4 bases at V and 7 bases at J, leaving 11 bases unmatched. In germline, CDR1 is SGDLS, CDR2 YYNGEE. Full variable domain (remainder filled in from reference TRBV9 and TRBJ1-4): DSGVTQTPKHLITATGQRVTLRCSPRSGDLSVYWYQQSLDQGLQFLIQYYNGEERAKGNILERFSAQQFPDLHSELNLSSLELGDSALYFCASSPSTTGGLEKLFFGSGTQLSVL.

V usage is TRBV19 and J usage is TRBJ2-1, with 7 bases identical to TRBD2. This CDR3 has 16 residues. The germline V gene encodes CDR1 LNHDA and CDR2 SQIVND (reference sequence). V shed 3 bases and J 3 bases; nucleotides not matched to a gene: 8. The chain's CDR3 is CASSIIAGAGYNEQFF. CDR3 nucleotides: TGTGCCAGTAGTATTATCGCGGGAGCGGGCTACAATGAGCAGTTCTTC.

This clone was observed a handful of times. The chain combines TRBV5-6 with TRBJ2-1; D not certain. Germline lookup yields CDR1 SGHDT and CDR2 YYEEEE. The CDR3 totals 13 residues. Trimming shortened V by 0 bases and J by 5 bases, and 6 bases separated the two germline ends. The chain's CDR3 is CASSLVLHNEQFF. Written as DNA, the CDR3 is TGTGCCAGCAGCTTGGTGTTACACAATGAGCAGTTCTTC.

The V and J genes are TRBV19 and TRBJ2-1, with 11 positions matching TRBD2. The CDR3 loop spans 15 amino acids. V gave up 6 bases and J gave up 9 bases; unmatched junction bases: 10. Germline V gene lookup returns CDR1 LNHDA and CDR2 SQIVND (reference sequence). CDR3 coding DNA: TGTGCCAGTAGGCCTAGCGGGGGGCTTAGGGGTGAGCAGTTCTTC. Its protein product is CASRPSGGLRGEQFF.

The V call is TRBV25-1, the J call TRBJ2-3, with TRBD1 as a possible D gene (7 bases). The V gene lost 4 bases and the J gene lost 0 bases, with 8 bases spanning the gap. This CDR3 contains 14 residues. CDR1 is MGHDK and CDR2 is SYGVNS in the germline V gene. The CDR3 reads CASSAGGSTDTQYF. CDR3 sequence (DNA): TGTGCCAGCAGTGCAGGGGGGAGCACAGATACGCAGTATTTT.

V is TRBV10-3 and J is TRBJ2-5; 7 bases match TRBD1. This CDR3 contains 13 residues. J gave up 5 bases and V 10 bases, and 10 bases lay outside the gene matches. Germline V gene sequence: CDR1 ENHRY, CDR2 SYGVKD. The chain's CDR3 is CATQRGPEETQYF. In nucleotides, the CDR3 is TGTGCCACCCAGAGGGGGCCTGAGGAGACCCAGTACTTC.

The rearrangement uses TRBV11-1 and TRBJ1-1, with TRBD1 matching 10 bases. Unmatched junction bases numbered 7, after V lost 5 bases and J lost 4 bases. This CDR3 has 15 residues. CDR1 SGHAT and CDR2 FQDESV come from the germline V gene (reference sequence). This CDR3 reads CASSRRQGAGTEAFF. CDR3 DNA sequence: TGTGCCAGCAGCAGGCGACAGGGGGCGGGCACTGAAGCTTTCTTT. Filled out from reference TRBV11-1 and TRBJ1-1, the complete variable domain reads EAEVAQSPRYKITEKSQAVAFWCDPISGHATLYWYRQILGQGPELLVQFQDESVVDDSQLPKDRFSAERLKGVDSTLKIQPAELGDSAMYLCASSRRQGAGTEAFFGQGTRLTVV.

V usage is TRBV15 and J usage is TRBJ1-2, with 10 bases that match TRBD1. The CDR3 totals 18 residues. The trim removed 2 bases at V and 5 bases at J, leaving 14 bases unmatched. Germline CDR1 is LNHNV and CDR2 is YYDKDF (reference sequence). This chain's CDR3 is CATSRPRSMRQGAYGYTF. CDR3 in DNA: TGTGCCACCAGCAGACCTAGATCGATGAGACAGGGGGCGTATGGCTACACCTTC.

The V and J genes are TRBV29-1 and TRBJ2-3; D perhaps matches TRBD2 (6 bases). The V gene's germline CDR1 is SQVTM and CDR2 ANQGSEA. The CDR3 runs 15 residues. V lost 6 bases, J lost 1 base, and 17 bases lay in between. The CDR3: CSVTYGGIGTDTQYF. The CDR3 DNA reads TGCAGCGTCACTTACGGCGGGATCGGCACAGATACGCAGTATTTT.

V usage is TRBV4-1 and J usage is TRBJ2-7; D possibly uses TRBD1 or TRBD2 (5 bases each). Germline V gene lookup returns CDR1 MGHRA and CDR2 YSYEKL. The CDR3 consists of 15 residues. V dropped 3 bases and J dropped 4 bases, with 16 bases sitting between them. The CDR3 sequence is CASSQAAGTVYEQYF. The DNA for the CDR3 is TGCGCCAGCAGCCAGGCCGCCGGGACGGTATACGAGCAGTACTTC.